The 18 T cell receptor beta chains below all came from one sample that was sequenced in a study of cytomegalovirus exposure and HLA in healthy donors. It was with 60 Vbeta and 13 Jbeta primers that the PCR ran. Profiled with immunoSEQ multiplex PCR; TCRdb holds only in-frame clones, not every one. The sample carries around 130,000 clones, around four fifths recorded once. Sequenced material: PBMCs. These receptors all stem from a middle-aged woman in good health and CMV-seropositive.

The rearrangement links TRBV2 to TRBJ2-7; 9 bases line up with TRBD2. The J segment lost 1 base and the V segment lost 6 bases, leaving 16 bases of the junction unmatched. Germline CDR1 is SNHLY and CDR2 is FYNNEI. CDR3 size: 18 residues. In DNA, the CDR3 is TGTGCCAGCAGCGATCTTGGAGGTTTTAGCGGGAGATCCTACGAGCAGTACTTC. Residues: CASSDLGGFSGRSYEQYF.

The chain combines TRBV29-1 with TRBJ1-1, with a tentative D call TRBD1 (6 bases). V was shortened by 3 bases and J by 5 bases, with 13 bases between the two germline ends. Germline CDR1 SQVTM, CDR2 ANQGSEA. CDR3 length equals 13 residues. CDR3 residues: CSVEPQGVTEAFF. Written as DNA, the CDR3 is TGCAGCGTTGAGCCACAGGGAGTAACTGAAGCTTTCTTT.

The chain uses TRBV5-1 and TRBJ2-5, with 9 bases matching TRBD1. Per germline, CDR1 SGHRS and CDR2 YFSETQ. The CDR3 consists of 15 residues. V shed 0 bases and J 6 bases; nucleotides not matched to a gene: 6. This CDR3 is CASSLAQGAGKTQYF. The CDR3 DNA is TGCGCCAGCAGCTTGGCACAGGGGGCAGGAAAGACCCAGTACTTC.

This clone was counted only a few times. The rearrangement joins TRBV2 to TRBJ1-6, with 7 bases aligning to TRBD1. The CDR3 extends over 14 amino acids. Germline assignment: CDR1 SNHLY and CDR2 FYNNEI. Trimming cost V 6 bases and J 7 bases; bases outside gene matches: 6. The CDR3, as DNA: TGTGCCAGCAGGACAGGGACAGCAAATTCACCCCTCCACTTT. Translated, it gives CASRTGTANSPLHF.

This chain connects TRBV5-1 to TRBJ1-1; D is perhaps TRBD1 (5 bases). Between the trimmed V and J ends, which lost 3 bases and 1 base, there was a span of 16 bases. The CDR3 is 16 residues long. The V gene's germline CDR1 is SGHRS and CDR2 YFSETQ. CDR3: CASSSPSGARNTEAFF. Written as DNA, the CDR3 is TGCGCCAGCAGCTCGCCCAGCGGGGCAAGGAACACTGAAGCTTTCTTT.

V and J are TRBV28 and TRBJ2-5, with D unclear. The CDR3 has 16 residues. The ends were cut back, 4 bases at V and 5 bases at J, with 20 bases in the middle. Germline CDR1 and CDR2: MDHEN and SYDVKM. CDR3 residues: CASSSPIVGSWETQYF. The CDR3 DNA reads TGTGCCAGCAGTTCTCCCATAGTGGGCTCATGGGAGACCCAGTACTTC.

The rearrangement joins TRBV7-9 to TRBJ1-1; tentatively, D is TRBD1 (5 bases). The CDR3 totals 15 residues. Germline values: CDR1 SEHNR, CDR2 FQNEAQ (reference sequence). With 5 bases removed from V and 7 bases from J, the gap between germline ends came to 20 bases. The CDR3 is CASSTPGSRVCEAFF. CDR3 in DNA: TGTGCCAGCAGCACACCCGGGTCCAGGGTTTGTGAAGCTTTCTTT.

V and J are TRBV19 and TRBJ2-7; TRBD2 might be the D (5 bases). The ends were cut back, 1 base at V and 0 bases at J, with 10 bases in the middle. The CDR3 spans 15 residues. CDR1 LNHDA and CDR2 SQIVND come from the germline V gene (reference sequence). Here the CDR3 DNA reads TGTGCCAGTAGTATAGCGAGGGCTATCTCCTACGAGCAGTACTTC. Its protein product is CASSIARAISYEQYF.

V is TRBV7-2 and J is TRBJ2-6; D perhaps matches TRBD2 (5 bases). The germline V gene has CDR1 SGHTA and CDR2 FQGNSA. This CDR3 is built from 16 residues. V was shortened by 4 bases and J by 4 bases, with 14 bases between the two germline ends. CDR3 loop: CASSSQPGSGANVLTF. Here the CDR3 DNA reads TGTGCCAGCAGCTCCCAGCCGGGATCAGGGGCCAACGTCCTGACTTTC. Variable domain in full (rest from reference TRBV7-2 and TRBJ2-6): GAGVSQSPSNKVTEKGKDVELRCDPISGHTALYWYRQSLGQGLEFLIYFQGNSAPDKSGLPSDRFSAERTGGSVSTLTIQRTQQEDSAVYLCASSSQPGSGANVLTFGAGSRLTVL.

This clone has just one count. The gene calls are TRBV14 and TRBJ2-5, with 8 bases identical to TRBD1. V lost 3 bases to trimming and J lost 5 bases; unmatched junction nucleotides: 8. There are 15 residues in the CDR3. CDR1 is SGHDN, CDR2 FVKESK, per germline. The CDR3 DNA reads TGTGCCAGCAGCCACTGGACAGGGACCGGGGAGACCCAGTACTTC. It yields the protein CASSHWTGTGETQYF. Using reference TRBV14 and TRBJ2-5 for the parts outside the CDR3, the full variable domain is EAGVTQFPSHSVIEKGQTVTLRCDPISGHDNLYWYRRVMGKEIKFLLHFVKESKQDESGMPNNRFLAERTGGTYSTLKVQPAELEDSGVYFCASSHWTGTGETQYFGPGTRLLVL.

This clone was seen a handful of times. The chain has TRBV7-3 and TRBJ2-3, with 7 nucleotides matching TRBD2. Germline lookup yields CDR1 SGHTA and CDR2 FQGTGA. This CDR3 comprises 15 residues. J gave up 2 bases and V 5 bases, and 7 bases lay outside the gene matches. DNA for the CDR3: TGTGCCAGCAGCGCTGATGGACTAGACACAGATACGCAGTATTTT. It encodes CASSADGLDTDTQYF.

The J gene is TRBJ2-6, the V gene TRBV19; D remains ambiguous. Looked up from germline, CDR1 is LNHDA and CDR2 is SQIVND (reference sequence). The CDR3 is made up of 15 amino acids. Trimming took off 5 bases at V and 1 base at J, with 9 bases between the two ends. CDR3 nucleotides: TGTGCCAGTAGTCTTACCCGGTCTGGGGCCAACGTCCTGACTTTC. Translated, it gives CASSLTRSGANVLTF.

Points on this clone: One end of the junction is discordant with germline, which a read error may explain. The J gene is TRBJ2-1, the V gene TRBV2; D perhaps matches TRBD1 (6 bases). CDR3 length: 14 residues. CDR1 and CDR2 (germline): SNHLY, FYNNEI. The CDR3 nucleotides read TGTGCCACCAGTTTAGGGGGTCCCTACAATGAGCAGTTCTTC. Residues: CATSLGGPYNEQFF. Full variable domain (rest looked up from reference TRBV2 and TRBJ2-1): EPEVTQTPSHQVTQMGQEVILRCVPISNHLYFYWYRQILGQKVEFLVSFYNNEISEKSEIFDDQFSVERPDGSNFTLKIRSTKLEDSAMYFCATSLGGPYNEQFFGPGTRLTVL.

The genes are TRBV7-2 and TRBJ2-1; tentatively, D is TRBD1 (6 bases). Germline loops: CDR1 SGHTA, CDR2 FQGNSA. This CDR3 spans 16 amino acids. The germline V and J ends were trimmed by 1 base and 2 bases, with 12 bases remaining between them. The CDR3 DNA reads as TGTGCCAGCAGCTTAGTCCCCAGGGGCCCCTACAATGAGCAGTTCTTC. Protein sequence: CASSLVPRGPYNEQFF.

V and J are TRBV2 and TRBJ2-3; D unresolved. CDR3 length: 12 amino acids. The V end was cut by 6 bases, the J end by 4 bases, with 8 bases between. Germline V gene data show CDR1 as SNHLY and CDR2 as FYNNEI. The CDR3 DNA is TGTGCCAGCAGAGTAGCTGCAGATACGCAGTATTTT. It translates to CASRVAADTQYF. Together with reference TRBV2 and TRBJ2-3, the CDR3 gives the full variable domain: EPEVTQTPSHQVTQMGQEVILRCVPISNHLYFYWYRQILGQKVEFLVSFYNNEISEKSEIFDDQFSVERPDGSNFTLKIRSTKLEDSAMYFCASRVAADTQYFGPGTRLTVL.

The table lists this clone with a count of one. The chain employs TRBV10-3 and TRBJ1-5; D unclear. The ends were cut back, 1 base at V and 2 bases at J, with 9 bases in the middle. The CDR3 has 15 amino acids. The germline V gene has CDR1 ENHRY and CDR2 SYGVKD. CDR3 DNA sequence: TGTGCCATCAGTGAGTGGGAGAGTCGCAATCAGCCCCAGCATTTT. It is translated as CAISEWESRNQPQHF.

The gene calls are TRBV21-1 and TRBJ2-7; the DNA was not compared with TRBD1, the D call given in the table. TRBV21-1 is a recognized pseudogene. The CDR3 is 14 amino acids. CDR3 amino acids: CASSPPGGSYEQYF. CDR3 nucleotides: TGTGCCAGCAGCCCCCCAGGGGGCTCCTACGAGCAGTACTTC.

CDR3 sequence (DNA): TGTGCCAGCAGCGAGTGGGCGAGTGGGTCTGGAAACACCATATATTTT. Amino acid sequence: CASSEWASGSGNTIYF. The genes are TRBV9 and TRBJ1-3, with D hard to call. The germline V and J ends were trimmed by 3 bases and 1 base, with 14 bases remaining between them. Per germline, CDR1 SGDLS and CDR2 YYNGEE. This CDR3 contains 16 residues.